This passage covers 5 T cell receptor beta chains from one sample sequenced in a study of T cell responses to AZD1222 COVID-19 vaccine. Only in-frame clones appear in the TCRdb table, and some are missing; sequencing was by immunoSEQ multiplex PCR. The top ten clones hold approximately 3.4% of a sample with about 120,000 clones, 85% to 90% of them seen once. Sequencing used peripheral blood, obtained on day 0 of AZD1222 vaccination. The receptors come from an adult in good health.

The chain carries TRBV4-1 and TRBJ1-2, with D perhaps TRBD1 (5 bases). V lost 1 base and J lost 2, with 11 bases in between. The germline V gene encodes CDR1 MGHRA and CDR2 YSYEKL. This CDR3 comprises 15 residues. CDR3 nucleotides: TGCGCCAGCAGCCAAGTAAGGGGCGCGAACTATGGCTACACCTTC. Translation gives CASSQVRGANYGYTF.

This chain uses TRBV2 with TRBJ2-7; D uncertain. CDR1 and CDR2 (germline): SNHLY, FYNNEI. Trimming removed 2 bases from V and 3 bases from J, with 17 bases in between. CDR3 size: 16 residues. The CDR3 DNA reads as TGTGCCAGCAGTGAACGAAAGACCCGCCCCCACTACGAGCAGTACTTC. This sequence encodes CASSERKTRPHYEQYF.

The V gene is TRBV11-2, the J gene TRBJ2-5; TRBD2 agrees at 10 bases. Trimming took 2 bases from V and 5 from J; bases not matched to a gene: 8. This CDR3 has 16 amino acids. Per the germline V gene, CDR1 is SGHAT and CDR2 is FQNNGV. This chain's CDR3 is CASSLNGLAGEETQYF. The CDR3, as DNA: TGTGCCAGCAGCTTAAATGGGCTAGCGGGAGAGGAGACCCAGTACTTC. Drawing the rest from reference TRBV11-2 and TRBJ2-5, the complete variable domain is EAGVAQSPRYKIIEKRQSVAFWCNPISGHATLYWYQQILGQGPKLLIQFQNNGVVDDSQLPKDRFSAERLKGVDSTLKIQPAKLEDSAVYLCASSLNGLAGEETQYFGPGTRLLVL.

The CDR3 spells CASSLRPGPSPLHF. CDR3 nucleotides: TGTGCCAGCAGTTTAAGGCCCGGGCCTTCACCCCTCCACTTT. The chain employs TRBV27 and TRBJ1-6; D call uncertain. From germline, CDR1 is MNHEY and CDR2 SMNVEV (reference sequence). There are 14 residues in the CDR3. With 2 bases removed from V and 9 bases from J, the gap between germline ends came to 11 bases.

The table lists this clone with a few counts. V and J are TRBV11-2 and TRBJ2-7; D might be TRBD1 or TRBD2, each matching 5 bases. Looked up from germline, CDR1 is SGHAT and CDR2 is FQNNGV. The length of the CDR3 is 13 residues. Trimming took 4 bases from V and 6 from J, leaving 13 bases between them. The CDR3 DNA reads as TGTGCCAGCAGCTCCCGGGGACCTCTCGAGCAGTACTTC. It yields the protein CASSSRGPLEQYF. The whole variable domain, remainder taken from reference TRBV11-2 and TRBJ2-7, is EAGVAQSPRYKIIEKRQSVAFWCNPISGHATLYWYQQILGQGPKLLIQFQNNGVVDDSQLPKDRFSAERLKGVDSTLKIQPAKLEDSAVYLCASSSRGPLEQYFGPGTRLTVT.